The entry below gives a single T cell receptor (beta chain) sequence along with its context. The entry originates in a study of blood T cell repertoires in COVID-19. On the study more broadly: Samples of COVID-19 (acute and convalescent) were obtained from the United States, Italy and Spain. From T cells, B-cell-depleted T cells, or PBMCs came the material, which was cDNA or gDNA.

In germline, CDR1 is LNHDA, CDR2 SQIVND (reference sequence). CDR3 length equals 15 residues. Unmatched junction bases numbered 4, after V lost 4 bases and J lost 5 bases. Per the study methods: Estimation of nucleated cell counts relied on the amplification of reference gene primers. The table came from immunoSEQ multiplex PCR; TCRdb's copy has only in-frame clones and leaves some out. The V and J calls and clone size were taken over from that table, and D and trimming were inferred from the DNA. In the table there are hundreds of thousands of clones, approximately 90% of which are singletons. The chain joins TRBV19 to TRBJ2-2, with 10 bases lining up with TRBD1. This clonotype was sampled from a woman aged 45 to 65 with active or convalescent COVID-19. Input material: peripheral blood. Here the CDR3 reads CASSKRTGGTGELFF. The CDR3 bases are TGTGCCAGTAGTAAGAGGACAGGGGGGACCGGGGAGCTGTTTTTT. Based on the CDR3 plus reference TRBV19 and TRBJ2-2, the full variable domain is DGGITQSPKYLFRKEGQNVTLSCEQNLNHDAMYWYRQDPGQGLRLIYYSQIVNDFQKGDIAEGYSVSREKKESFPLTVTSAQKNPTAFYLCASSKRTGGTGELFFGEGSRLTVL.